This T cell receptor (beta chain) was obtained from a study of patients and donors after allogeneic stem cell transplantation. TCRdb re-called the RT-PCR reads through MiXCR, storing one row per CDR3 protein. The data hold 190,000 or so distinct CDR3 sequences, with roughly two fifths observed a single time. This CDR3 is built from 16 residues. V gave up 5 bases and J gave up 3 bases, with 17 bases separating them. Per germline, CDR1 SGHNT and CDR2 YENEEA. This chain links TRBV11-3 with TRBJ1-3; D call uncertain. Specimen: blood, either unsorted or a sorted T cell fraction (not recorded which). This TCR came from a human donor who was either an allogeneic HSCT recipient or a stem cell or donor lymphocyte infusion donor (not recorded which). It is not recorded whose cells these are; they may come from a transplant donor. CDR3 region: CASSPEEGRSGNTIYF. The CDR3 coding sequence is TGTGCCAGCAGCCCAGAGGAGGGTAGGAGTGGAAACACCATATATTTT.